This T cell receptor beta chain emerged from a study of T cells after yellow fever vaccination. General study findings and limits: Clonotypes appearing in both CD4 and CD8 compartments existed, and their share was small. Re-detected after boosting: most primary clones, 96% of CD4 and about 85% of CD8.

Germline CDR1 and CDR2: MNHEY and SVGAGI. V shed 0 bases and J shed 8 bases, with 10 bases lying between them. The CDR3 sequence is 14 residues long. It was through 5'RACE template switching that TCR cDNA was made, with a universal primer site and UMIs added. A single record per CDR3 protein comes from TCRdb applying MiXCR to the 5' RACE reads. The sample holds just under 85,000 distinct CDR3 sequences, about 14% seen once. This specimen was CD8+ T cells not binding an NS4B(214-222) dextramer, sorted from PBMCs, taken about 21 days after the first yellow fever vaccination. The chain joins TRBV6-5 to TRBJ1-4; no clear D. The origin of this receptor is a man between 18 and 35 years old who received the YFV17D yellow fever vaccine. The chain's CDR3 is CASSYSTRGEKLFF. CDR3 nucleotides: TGTGCCAGCAGTTACTCCACGCGCGGGGAAAAACTGTTTTTT.